What follows are 8 T cell receptor beta chains derived from one specimen sequenced in a study of response to subunit inactivated influenza vaccine. In TCRdb, the RT-PCR reads were re-called with MiXCR into one record per CDR3 protein. Here the sample spans about 780,000 distinct CDR3 sequences, about 18% being singletons. The sample consisted of PBMCs from blood, taken approximately 5 days after vaccination. The receptor set was obtained from a man aged 50 to 60 who received an inactivated influenza vaccine.

The rearrangement uses TRBV12-3 or TRBV12-4 and TRBJ1-2; 7 bases agree with TRBD1. CDR3 length: 13 residues. V lost 3 bases and J lost 5; bases outside the gene matches: 3. The CDR3 DNA reads TGTGCCAGCAGTTTCGGGACAGCTTATGGCTACACCTTC. Translation: CASSFGTAYGYTF.

This clonotype occurred many times. The chain links TRBV12-3 or TRBV12-4 to TRBJ2-2, with 7 bases that match TRBD2. The V segment lost 1 base and the J segment 4 bases; nucleotides outside the gene matches: 9. This CDR3 is built from 17 residues. The CDR3 loop is CASSLGWGGAVTGELFF. The CDR3 bases are TGTGCCAGCAGTTTAGGATGGGGGGGTGCAGTCACCGGGGAGCTGTTTTTT.

The chain carries TRBV2 and TRBJ1-2; D remains ambiguous. In germline, CDR1 is SNHLY, CDR2 FYNNEI. The CDR3 extends over 13 amino acids. The germline V and J ends were trimmed by 5 bases and 8 bases, with 15 bases remaining between them. CDR3 nucleotide sequence: TGTGCCAGCAGTCCAGAGTTATCGGGAGGCTACACCTTC. Translated, it gives CASSPELSGGYTF.

The genes are TRBV20-1 and TRBJ2-2; D is uncertain. The V end lost 6 bases, the J end lost 5 bases, and 19 bases lay between the germline ends. Looked up from germline, CDR1 is DFQATT and CDR2 is SNEGSKA (reference sequence). The CDR3 sequence is 15 residues long. The CDR3 protein is CSATSEKKRTGELFF. CDR3 in DNA: TGCAGTGCAACCAGCGAAAAAAAACGTACCGGGGAGCTGTTTTTT.

This clonotype was recorded a few times. This chain uses TRBV20-1 with TRBJ2-7, with TRBD2 as a possible D gene (5 bases). Trimming cost V 3 bases and J 0 bases, with 12 bases left between them. The CDR3 runs 14 residues. Germline CDR1 reads DFQATT; CDR2 reads SNEGSKA (reference sequence). The CDR3: CSARERKNSYEQYF. The CDR3, as DNA: TGCAGTGCTAGGGAGCGGAAAAACTCCTACGAGCAGTACTTC.

This clonotype was counted between two and nine times. This rearrangement joins TRBV20-1 to TRBJ2-3, with D possibly matching TRBD1 (7 bases). Germline assignment: CDR1 DFQATT and CDR2 SNEGSKA (reference sequence). The CDR3 is 12 residues long. The CDR3 loop reads CRTQGGRDTQYF. The CDR3 coding sequence is TGCAGAACTCAGGGGGGTAGAGATACGCAGTATTTT.

The rearrangement joins TRBV4-1 to TRBJ2-5; 7 bases map to TRBD1. The junction had 6 bases not matched to a gene; V was cut back by 3 bases and J by 2 bases. The germline V gene encodes CDR1 MGHRA and CDR2 YSYEKL. The CDR3 runs 15 residues. CDR3 bases: TGCGCCAGCAGCCAGAGAGGGACAGATCAAGAGACCCAGTACTTC. It specifies CASSQRGTDQETQYF.

V is TRBV20-1 and J is TRBJ1-6; no reliable D call. The V and J ends lost 6 bases and 11 bases respectively, with 20 bases between them. Germline CDR1 DFQATT, CDR2 SNEGSKA (reference sequence). The CDR3 consists of 14 residues. CDR3 in amino acids: CSATTYYSATPLHF. In DNA, the CDR3 is TGCAGTGCCACGACCTATTACTCGGCTACACCCCTCCACTTT.